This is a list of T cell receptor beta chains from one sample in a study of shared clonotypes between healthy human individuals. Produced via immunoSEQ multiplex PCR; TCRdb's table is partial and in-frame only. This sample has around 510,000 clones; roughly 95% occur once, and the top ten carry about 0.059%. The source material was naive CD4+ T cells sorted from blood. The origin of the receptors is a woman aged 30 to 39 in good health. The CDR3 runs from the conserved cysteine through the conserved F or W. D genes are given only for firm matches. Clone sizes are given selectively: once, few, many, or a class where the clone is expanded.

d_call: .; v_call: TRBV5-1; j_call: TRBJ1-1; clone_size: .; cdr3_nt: TGCGCCAGCAGGGAACAGGGAACGAACACTGAAGCTTTCTTT; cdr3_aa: CASREQGTNTEAFF
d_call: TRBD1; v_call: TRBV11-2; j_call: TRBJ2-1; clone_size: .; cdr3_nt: TGTGCCAGCAGCTTAGGACAGGGTTCCTTGTCCTACAATGAGCAGTTCTTC; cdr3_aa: CASSLGQGSLSYNEQFF
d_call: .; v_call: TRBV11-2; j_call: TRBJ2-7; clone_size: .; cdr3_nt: TGTGCCAGCAGCTTACCGGGCAGCTACGAGCAGTACTTC; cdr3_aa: CASSLPGSYEQYF
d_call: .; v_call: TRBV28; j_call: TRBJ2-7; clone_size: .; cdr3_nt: TGTGCCAGCAGTGCAACAGCTACCTACGAGCAGTACTTC; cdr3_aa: CASSATATYEQYF
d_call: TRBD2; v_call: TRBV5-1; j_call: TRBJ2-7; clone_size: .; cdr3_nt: TGCGCCAGCAGGGAGGGACTAGCGGGAGAGTACGAGCAGTACTTC; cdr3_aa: CASREGLAGEYEQYF
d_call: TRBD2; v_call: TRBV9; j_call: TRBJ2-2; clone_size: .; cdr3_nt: TGTGCCGGCAGACTAGCGCTTAACACCGGGGAGCTGTTTTTT; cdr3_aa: CAGRLALNTGELFF
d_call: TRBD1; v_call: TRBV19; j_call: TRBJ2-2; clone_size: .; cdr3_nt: TGTGCCAGTCAAGGGGGCCCGCGGATCACCGGGGAGCTGTTTTTT; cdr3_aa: CASQGGPRITGELFF
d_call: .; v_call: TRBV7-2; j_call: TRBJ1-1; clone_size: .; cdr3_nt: TGTGCCAGCAGGAGACAGGAGAACACTGAAGCTTTCTTT; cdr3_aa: CASRRQENTEAFF
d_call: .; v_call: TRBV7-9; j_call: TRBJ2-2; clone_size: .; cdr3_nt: TGTGCCAGCAGCTTTTCAGGGTTTGCCGGGGAGCTGTTTTTT; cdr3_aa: CASSFSGFAGELFF
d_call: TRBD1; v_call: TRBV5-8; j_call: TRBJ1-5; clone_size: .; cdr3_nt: TGTGCCAGCAGCAAGTCACAGGGGGCTGCGAGCAATCAGCCCCAGCATTTT; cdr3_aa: CASSKSQGAASNQPQHF
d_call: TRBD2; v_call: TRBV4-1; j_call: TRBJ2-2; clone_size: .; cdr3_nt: TGCGCCAGCAGCCTTAGAGCGGGAGAAACCGGGGAGCTGTTTTTT; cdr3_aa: CASSLRAGETGELFF
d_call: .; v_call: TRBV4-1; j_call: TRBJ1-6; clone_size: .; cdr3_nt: TGCGCCAGCAGCCACATTTCTGAGGGTGATTCACCCCTCCACTTT; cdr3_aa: CASSHISEGDSPLHF
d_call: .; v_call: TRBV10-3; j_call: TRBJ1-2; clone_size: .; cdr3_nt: TGTGCCATCTTTTCCCAGGCAGGCCCCTTTCTTGGCTACACCTTC; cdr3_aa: CAIFSQAGPFLGYTF
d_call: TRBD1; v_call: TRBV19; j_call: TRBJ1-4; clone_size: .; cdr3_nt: TGTGCCAGTAGTCAATCCGGGACAGGGAGAGAAAAACTGTTTTTT; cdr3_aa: CASSQSGTGREKLFF
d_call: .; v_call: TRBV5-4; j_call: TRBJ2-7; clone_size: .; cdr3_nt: TGTGCCAGCAGCCACTCGGAGAAGCAGTACTTC; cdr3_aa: CASSHSEKQYF
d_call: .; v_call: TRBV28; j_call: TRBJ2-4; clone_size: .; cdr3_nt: TGTGCCAGCAGGTCCGGTGGCACCAAAAACATTCAGTACTTC; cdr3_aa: CASRSGGTKNIQYF
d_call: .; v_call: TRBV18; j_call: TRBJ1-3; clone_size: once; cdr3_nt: TGTGCCAGCTCACCAAGACCCAGAGAAACTGGAAACACCATATATTTT; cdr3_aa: CASSPRPRETGNTIYF
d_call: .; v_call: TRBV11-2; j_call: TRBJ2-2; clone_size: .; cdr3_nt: TGTGCCAGCAGCTGGCTTCGGGGGACCGGGGAGCTGTTTTTT; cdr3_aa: CASSWLRGTGELFF
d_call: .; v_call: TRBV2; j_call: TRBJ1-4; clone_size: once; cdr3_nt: TGTGCCAGCAGTGAGGGGATGCCTAATGAAAAACTGTTTTTT; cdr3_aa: CASSEGMPNEKLFF
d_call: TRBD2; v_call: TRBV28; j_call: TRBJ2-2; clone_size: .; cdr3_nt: TGTGCCAATTCTGCCCGACTAGCGGGAGGGCCCGGCACCGGGGAGCTGTTTTTT; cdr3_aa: CANSARLAGGPGTGELFF
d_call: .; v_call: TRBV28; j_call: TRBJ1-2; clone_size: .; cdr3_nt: TGTGCCAGCAGAGGACAGACCTATGGCTACACCTTC; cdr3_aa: CASRGQTYGYTF
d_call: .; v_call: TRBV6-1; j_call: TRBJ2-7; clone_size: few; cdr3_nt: TGTGCCAGCAGTGTTGCACGGCAGCAGTACTTC; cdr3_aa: CASSVARQQYF
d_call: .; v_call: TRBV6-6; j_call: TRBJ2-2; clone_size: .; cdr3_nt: TGTGCCAGCAGTTACTCGATAAGGGGGACCGGGGAGCTGTTTTTT; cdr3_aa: CASSYSIRGTGELFF
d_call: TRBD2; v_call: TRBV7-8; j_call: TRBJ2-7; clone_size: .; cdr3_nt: TGTGCCAGCAGCTTATCTCCCCTAGCGGGTGACTACGAGCAGTACTTC; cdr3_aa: CASSLSPLAGDYEQYF
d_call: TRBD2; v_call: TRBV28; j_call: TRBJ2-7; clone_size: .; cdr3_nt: TGTGCCAGCACCAATCTGGGAGGGTACGAGCAGTACTTC; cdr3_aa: CASTNLGGYEQYF
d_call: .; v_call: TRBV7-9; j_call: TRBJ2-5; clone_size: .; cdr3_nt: TGTGCCAGCAGCTTTCGAGAGACCCAGTACTTC; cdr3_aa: CASSFRETQYF
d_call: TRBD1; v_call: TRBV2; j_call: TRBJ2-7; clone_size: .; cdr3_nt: TGTGCCAGCAGATCGACAGGGGGGTCCTACGAGCAGTACTTC; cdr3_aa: CASRSTGGSYEQYF
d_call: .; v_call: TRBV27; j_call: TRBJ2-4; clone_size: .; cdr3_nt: TGTGCCAGCAGTCCACAGACAGAGCCCAAAAACATTCAGTACTTC; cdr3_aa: CASSPQTEPKNIQYF
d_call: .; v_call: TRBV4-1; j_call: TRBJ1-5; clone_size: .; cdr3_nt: TGCGCCAGCAGCTCGGGAGGGATTCTCGGTCAGCCCCAGCATTTT; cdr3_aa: CASSSGGILGQPQHF
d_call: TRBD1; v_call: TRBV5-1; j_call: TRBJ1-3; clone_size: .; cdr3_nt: TGCGCCAGCAGCCCCCGACATTCCGGGACAGGGGGCTCTGGAAACACCATATATTTT; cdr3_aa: CASSPRHSGTGGSGNTIYF
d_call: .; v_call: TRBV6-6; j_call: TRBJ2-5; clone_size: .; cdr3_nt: TGTGCCAGCAGTCCCGGTGTCCTCCAAGAGACCCAGTACTTC; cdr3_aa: CASSPGVLQETQYF
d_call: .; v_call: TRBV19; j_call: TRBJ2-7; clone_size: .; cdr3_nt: TGTGCCAGTAGTATAGATTGGAGGGTCACCATCTACGAGCAGTACTTC; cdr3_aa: CASSIDWRVTIYEQYF
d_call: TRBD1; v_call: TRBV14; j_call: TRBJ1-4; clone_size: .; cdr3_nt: TGTGCCAGCAGCCACCACAGGGGGACGGGTAATGAAAAACTGTTTTTT; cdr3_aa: CASSHHRGTGNEKLFF
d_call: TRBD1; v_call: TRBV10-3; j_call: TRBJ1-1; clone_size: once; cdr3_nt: TGTGCCATCAAGAGCTCGGGACAGATGAACACTGAAGCTTTCTTT; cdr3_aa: CAIKSSGQMNTEAFF
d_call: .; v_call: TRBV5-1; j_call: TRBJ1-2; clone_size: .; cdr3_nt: TGCGCCAGCAGCTTGGTAGACAGTTCTTTCTATGGCTACACCTTC; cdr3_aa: CASSLVDSSFYGYTF
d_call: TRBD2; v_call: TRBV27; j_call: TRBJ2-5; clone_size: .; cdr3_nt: TGTGCCAGCAGTCAACAAGCGGGAGGGCCTTACCAGACCCAGTACTTC; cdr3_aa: CASSQQAGGPYQTQYF
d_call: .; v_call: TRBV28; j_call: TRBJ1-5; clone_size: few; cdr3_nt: TGTGCCAGCGTGGGGTCGGCAGGGCCTCAGCCCCAGCATTTT; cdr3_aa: CASVGSAGPQPQHF
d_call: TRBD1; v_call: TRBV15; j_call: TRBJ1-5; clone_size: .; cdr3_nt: TGTGCCACCAGCAGAGACAAAAATCGTCCGACAGGGCTGGTCCAGCCCCAGCATTTT; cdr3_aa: CATSRDKNRPTGLVQPQHF
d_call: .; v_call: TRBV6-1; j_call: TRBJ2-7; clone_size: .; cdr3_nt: TGTGCCAGCAGTGAAGAGACACAGGTATGGCAGTACTTC; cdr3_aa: CASSEETQVWQYF
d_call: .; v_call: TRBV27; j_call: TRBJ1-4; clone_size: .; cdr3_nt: TGTGCCAGCAGTTCCTTGGGCGGACCTTCAGAAAAACTGTTTTTT; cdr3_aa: CASSSLGGPSEKLFF
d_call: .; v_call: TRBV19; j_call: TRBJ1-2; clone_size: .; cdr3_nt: TGTGCCAGTACCCCCGTGACAGAGAACTCCTATGGCTACACCTTC; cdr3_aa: CASTPVTENSYGYTF
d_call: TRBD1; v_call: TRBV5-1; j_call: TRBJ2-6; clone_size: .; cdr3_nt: TGCGCCAGCAGCTTGGTGGCAGGGGGTCTTACTGGGGCCAACGTCCTGACTTTC; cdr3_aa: CASSLVAGGLTGANVLTF
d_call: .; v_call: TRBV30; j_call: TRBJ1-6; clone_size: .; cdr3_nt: TGTGCCTGGAGTGTGTCACAAACCAGACCCCTCCACTTT; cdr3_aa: CAWSVSQTRPLHF
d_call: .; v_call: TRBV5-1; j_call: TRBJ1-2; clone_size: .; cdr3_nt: TGCGCCAGCAGCTCAACCACCGGGACGGGGCTTGGCTACACCTTC; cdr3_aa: CASSSTTGTGLGYTF
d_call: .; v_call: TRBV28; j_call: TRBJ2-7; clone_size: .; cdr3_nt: TGTGCCAGCAGTTTATCCGGGGCGGACTACGAGCAGTACTTC; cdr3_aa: CASSLSGADYEQYF
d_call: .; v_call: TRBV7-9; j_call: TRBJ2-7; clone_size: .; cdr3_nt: TGTGCCAGCAGCTTAAACAGGGCCTACGAGCAGTACTTC; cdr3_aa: CASSLNRAYEQYF
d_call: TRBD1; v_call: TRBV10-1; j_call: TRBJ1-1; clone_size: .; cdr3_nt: TGCGCCAGCAGTGTCCAGGGGGGGAACGCTTTCTTT; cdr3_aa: CASSVQGGNAFF
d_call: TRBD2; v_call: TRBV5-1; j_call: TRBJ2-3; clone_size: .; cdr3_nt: TGCGCCAGCAGCTTGGAGTTAGGACTAGCGGGAGAGGGGAGCACAGATACGCAGTATTTT; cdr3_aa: CASSLELGLAGEGSTDTQYF
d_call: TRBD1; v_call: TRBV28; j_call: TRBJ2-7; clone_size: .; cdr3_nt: TGTGCCAGCAGTATACCGGGGACAGGGTTTTACGAGCAGTACTTC; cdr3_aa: CASSIPGTGFYEQYF
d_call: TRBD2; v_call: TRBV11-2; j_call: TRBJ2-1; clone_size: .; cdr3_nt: TGTGCCAGCAGCCCCAAACGACTAGCGGGCCTCTACAATGAGCAGTTCTTC; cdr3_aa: CASSPKRLAGLYNEQFF
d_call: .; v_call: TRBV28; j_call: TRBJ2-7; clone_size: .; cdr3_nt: TGTGCCAGCAGTCCCCCCCGGACTGCGACCTACGAGCAGTACTTC; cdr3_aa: CASSPPRTATYEQYF
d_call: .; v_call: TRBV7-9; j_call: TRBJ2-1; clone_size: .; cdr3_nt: TGTGCCAGCAGCTTAATCGCGACACTGAGCTCCTACAATGAGCAGTTCTTC; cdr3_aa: CASSLIATLSSYNEQFF
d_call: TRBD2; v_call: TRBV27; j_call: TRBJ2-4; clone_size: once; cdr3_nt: TGTGCCAGCAGTTCAGAGAGACTAGCACACATTCAGTACTTC; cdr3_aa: CASSSERLAHIQYF
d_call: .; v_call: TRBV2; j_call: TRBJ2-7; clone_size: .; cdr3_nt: TGTGCCAGCAGTGAATTGGACTACGAGCAGTACTTC; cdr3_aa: CASSELDYEQYF